The source of this T cell receptor (beta chain) is a study of blood T cell repertoires in COVID-19. In the study overall: Donors in the United States, Italy and Spain gave samples during acute or convalescent COVID-19. PBMCs, B-cell-depleted T cells, or T cells provided the cDNA or gDNA that made up the material.

In the original workflow: Reference gene primer amplification in the assay estimated nucleated cell counts. Some clones are missing from TCRdb's copy, which holds only in-frame ones; the method was immunoSEQ multiplex PCR. Clone size and V and J calls were adopted from that table, with D and trimming inferred from the DNA. The table shows more than 250,000 clones, with 75% to 90% occurring only once. The sequencing input was peripheral blood. The clonotype originates from a woman in her 30s who had recovered from COVID-19.

The CDR3 loop reads CASSQGPQGIPYEQYF. The CDR3 DNA reads as TGTGCCAGCAGCCAAGGTCCCCAGGGAATCCCCTACGAGCAGTACTTC. The rearrangement uses TRBV3-1 (or the pseudogene TRBV3-2) and TRBJ2-7; weak D call: TRBD1 (5 bases). The CDR3 is 16 residues long. The germline V gene has CDR1 LGHDT and CDR2 YNNKEL (reference sequence). The V end was cut by 1 base, the J end by 2 bases, with 15 bases between.